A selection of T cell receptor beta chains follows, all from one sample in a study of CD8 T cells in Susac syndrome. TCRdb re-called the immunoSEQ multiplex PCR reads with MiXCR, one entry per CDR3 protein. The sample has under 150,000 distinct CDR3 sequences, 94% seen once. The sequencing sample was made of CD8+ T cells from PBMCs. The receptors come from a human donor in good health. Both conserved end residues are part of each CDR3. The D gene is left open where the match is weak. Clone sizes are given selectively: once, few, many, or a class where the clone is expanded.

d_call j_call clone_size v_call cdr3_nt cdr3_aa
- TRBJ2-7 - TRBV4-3 TGCGCCAGCAGCCAACAAAGCGGACCTTCCTACGAGCAGTACTTC CASSQQSGPSYEQYF
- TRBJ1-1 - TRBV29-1 TGCAGCGTAAAAAGGGGGGGTGTAAATGAAGCTTTCTTT CSVKRGGVNEAFF
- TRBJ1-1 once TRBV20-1 TGCAGTGCTAGAGGGGGGCAGCTTAGTGAAGCTTTCTTT CSARGGQLSEAFF
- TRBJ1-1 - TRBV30 TGTGCCTGGAGTGGAATATCCATGAACACTGAAGCTTTCTTT CAWSGISMNTEAFF
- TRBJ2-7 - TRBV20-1 TGCAGTGCTTCCCCATTTGGGGGCTCCTACGAGCAGTACTTC CSASPFGGSYEQYF
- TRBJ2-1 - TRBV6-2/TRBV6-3 TGTGCCAGCACCTCCGGGACATCTTCCTACAATGAGCAGTTCTTC CASTSGTSSYNEQFF
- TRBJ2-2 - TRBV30 TGTGCCTGGAGTGTCGTTGGGACCGGGGAGCTGTTTTTT CAWSVVGTGELFF
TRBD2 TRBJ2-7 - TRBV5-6 TGTGCCAGCAGCTTGGTAGGGAGGGATCCCTACGAGCAGTACTTC CASSLVGRDPYEQYF
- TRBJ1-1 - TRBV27 TGTGCCAGCAGTTTCGTATTACGGAGGAACACTGAAGCTTTCTTT CASSFVLRRNTEAFF
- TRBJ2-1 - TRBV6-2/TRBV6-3 TGTGCCAGCAGTTACCCCAGCTGGGAGCAGTTCTTC CASSYPSWEQFF
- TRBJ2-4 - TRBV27 TGTGCCAGCAGTTTAGCCGGGCCCAAAAACATTCAGTACTTC CASSLAGPKNIQYF
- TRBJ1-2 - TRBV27 TGTGCCAGCAGTTTGACGAGGGGTGGTTATGGCTACACCTTC CASSLTRGGYGYTF
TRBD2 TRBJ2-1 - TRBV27 TGTGCCAGCAGCACCATAGGGACTAGCGGGAGAAGGGGGAGTTTCAATGAGCAGTTCTTC CASSTIGTSGRRGSFNEQFF
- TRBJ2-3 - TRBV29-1 TGCAGCGTCCCCAATGGGGGGGATACGCAGTATTTT CSVPNGGDTQYF
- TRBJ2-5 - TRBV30 TGTGCCTGGAGTGTACCAGTGCCAGCGGAGCTACAAGAGACCCAGTACTTC CAWSVPVPAELQETQYF
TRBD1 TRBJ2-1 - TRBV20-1 TGCAGTTCGGACAGGGGGTACAATGAGCAGTTCTTC CSSDRGYNEQFF
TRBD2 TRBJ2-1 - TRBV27 TGTGCCAGCAGCCCCGGGACTAGTCCCGATGAGCAGTTCTTC CASSPGTSPDEQFF
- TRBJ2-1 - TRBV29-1 TGCAGCGACTGGACGGGCCACTCCTACAATGAGCAGTTCTTC CSDWTGHSYNEQFF
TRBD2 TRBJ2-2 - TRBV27 TGTGCCAGCAGACTAGCGGGAGTAACCGGGGAGCTGTTTTTT CASRLAGVTGELFF
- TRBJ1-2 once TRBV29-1 TGCAGCGCCAGGACCCGCTATGGCTACACCTTC CSARTRYGYTF
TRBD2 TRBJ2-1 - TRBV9 TGTGCCAGCAGCCCGAGGCTAGCGGGGGGCTACAATGAGCAGTTCTTC CASSPRLAGGYNEQFF
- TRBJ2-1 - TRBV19 TGTGCCAGTAGTATGTGGGACTACAATGAGCAGTTCTTC CASSMWDYNEQFF
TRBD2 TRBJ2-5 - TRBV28 TGTGCCAGCAGTACTAGCGGACAAGAGACCCAGTACTTC CASSTSGQETQYF
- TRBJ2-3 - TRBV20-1 TGCAGTGGGTTGGGACGGAGCACAGATACGCAGTATTTT CSGLGRSTDTQYF
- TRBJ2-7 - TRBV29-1 TGCAGCGTTCACGTCCAGGGCTCCTACGAGCAGTACTTC CSVHVQGSYEQYF
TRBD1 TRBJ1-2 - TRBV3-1 TGTGCCAGCAGCCAAGACTCAGACAGGGCCTTCTATGGCTACACCTTC CASSQDSDRAFYGYTF
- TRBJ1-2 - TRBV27 TGTGCCAGCAGTTCGACCCTTAACTATGGCTACACCTTC CASSSTLNYGYTF
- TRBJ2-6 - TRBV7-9 TGTGCCAGCAGTGCCTCTGGGGCCAACGTCCTGACTTTC CASSASGANVLTF
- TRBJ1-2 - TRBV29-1 TGCAGCGTACCGACAGGCTATGGCTACACCTTC CSVPTGYGYTF
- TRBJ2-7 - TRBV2 TGTGCCAGCAGTGAAGCTGAGGGTTTCTACGAGCAGTACTTC CASSEAEGFYEQYF
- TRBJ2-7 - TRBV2 TGTGCCAGCAGTTATTTCGGGAGTTCCTACGAGCAGTACTTC CASSYFGSSYEQYF
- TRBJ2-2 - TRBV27 TGTGCCAGTGGGGGACCCGGGCGGGAGCTGTTTTTT CASGGPGRELFF
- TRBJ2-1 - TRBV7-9 TGTGCCAGCAGCTTAATAGGACGGGACAACAATGAGCAGTTCTTC CASSLIGRDNNEQFF
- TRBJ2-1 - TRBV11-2 TGTGCCAGCAGCTTAGTTGTGGGAGTGAGAGGTGAGCAGTTCTTC CASSLVVGVRGEQFF
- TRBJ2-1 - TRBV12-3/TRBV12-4 TGTGCCAGCAGCCCGGTAGGGCCTGCTTTTGTGCATGAGCAGTTCTTC CASSPVGPAFVHEQFF
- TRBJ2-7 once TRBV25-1 TGTGCCAGCAGTGAGCATGGACCCTACGAGCAGTACTTC CASSEHGPYEQYF
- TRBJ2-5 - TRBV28 TGTGCCAGCAGTTTATCAGGGAAGGAGACCCAGTACTTC CASSLSGKETQYF
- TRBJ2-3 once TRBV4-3 TGCGCCAGCAGCCAAGATTCAGATCTAGCATCAGATACGCAGTATTTT CASSQDSDLASDTQYF
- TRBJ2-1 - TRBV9 TGTGCCAGCAGCGTAGCTACCACCCCAAGGAGCTCCTACAATGAGCAGTTCTTC CASSVATTPRSSYNEQFF
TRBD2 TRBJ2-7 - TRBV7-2 TGTGCCAGCAGCTGGGGTATAGCGGGACCCCACTACGAGCAGTACTTC CASSWGIAGPHYEQYF